Below, 29 T cell receptor beta chains from the same sample are listed, as sequenced in a study of shared clonotypes between healthy human individuals. Sequencing was performed with immunoSEQ multiplex PCR; in TCRdb, only in-frame clones are kept and a portion is missing. The table has millions of clones, around nine tenths seen once; the top ten hold 0.13% to 0.15%. The sequenced material came from naive CD4+ T cells sorted from blood. Subset noted: CD45RA+ positively selected. The receptor set was obtained from a man younger than 30 in good health.

The gene calls are TRBV14 and TRBJ1-4; D remains ambiguous. The CDR3 spans 15 residues. V was cut by 3 bases and J by 5 bases, with 13 bases left in between. The germline gives CDR1 SGHDN, CDR2 FVKESK. This CDR3 reads CASSQVRALNEKLFF. In DNA, the CDR3 is TGTGCCAGCAGCCAGGTCCGGGCCTTAAATGAAAAACTGTTTTTT.

The gene calls are TRBV5-1 and TRBJ2-7, with 8 bases fitting TRBD1. Losses at the gene ends were 3 bases for V and 4 bases for J; bases not matched to a gene: 9. Germline CDR1 SGHRS, CDR2 YFSETQ. The CDR3 loop spans 15 amino acids. The CDR3, as DNA: TGCGCCAGCAGCTACTCGCGACAGGGGACATACGAGCAGTACTTC. This sequence encodes CASSYSRQGTYEQYF.

Turning to this clone: The same CDR3 also results from other DNA sequences found in this sample. The chain recombines TRBV10-3 with TRBJ2-5; D may be TRBD1 (5 bases). CDR3 length: 13 amino acids. The germline gives CDR1 ENHRY, CDR2 SYGVKD. V gave up 3 bases and J gave up 3 bases, with 8 bases separating them. The CDR3 sequence is CAISEGEKETQYF. In nucleotides, the CDR3 is TGTGCCATCAGTGAAGGGGAAAAAGAGACCCAGTACTTC.

This clone was observed a handful of times. The chain uses TRBV4-1 and TRBJ2-7; the D is unclear. V was clipped by 4 bases and J by 3 bases, with 13 bases between them. CDR1 is MGHRA, CDR2 YSYEKL, per germline. The CDR3 is 14 residues long. The CDR3 DNA reads TGCGCCAGCAGCCTTTCGGTCCTCAGCTACGAGCAGTACTTC. Amino acid sequence: CASSLSVLSYEQYF.

V usage is TRBV4-3 and J usage is TRBJ2-7; TRBD2 matches 12 bases. The V gene end was trimmed by 1 base and the J gene end by 7 bases; junction bases not matched to a gene: 8. This CDR3 spans 16 amino acids. Germline V lookup: CDR1 LGHNA, CDR2 YSLEER. CDR3 nucleotide sequence: TGCGCCAGCAGCCAAGTGGGGGGACTAGCGGGCGTGGAGCAGTACTTC. It is translated as CASSQVGGLAGVEQYF.

Remarks on this clone: Other DNA sequences in the sample encode the same CDR3. The gene calls are TRBV18 and TRBJ2-3, with 15 bases matching TRBD2. V gave up 2 bases and J gave up 5 bases; unmatched junction bases: 2. Germline lookup yields CDR1 KGHSH and CDR2 LQKENI. CDR3 size: 16 residues. The CDR3 spells CASSPTGLAGGDTQYF. The CDR3 DNA is TGTGCCAGCTCACCAACGGGACTAGCGGGAGGAGATACGCAGTATTTT.

The rearrangement links TRBV28 to TRBJ1-1; D not resolved. This CDR3 comprises 14 residues. Trimming pared 3 bases from V and 0 bases from J, leaving 8 bases between. CDR1 MDHEN and CDR2 SYDVKM come from the germline V gene. The CDR3 is CASSFYRLNTEAFF. CDR3 nucleotide sequence: TGTGCCAGCAGTTTTTACAGATTGAACACTGAAGCTTTCTTT.

This chain uses TRBV7-8 with TRBJ2-7; 7 bases fit TRBD1. This CDR3 spans 15 amino acids. Germline V gene data show CDR1 as SGHVS and CDR2 as FQNEAQ. Losses at the gene ends were 5 bases for V and 2 bases for J; bases not matched to a gene: 9. The CDR3 nucleotides are TGTGCCAGCAGCAGTCAAGGACAGGTCGCCTACGAGCAGTACTTC. Amino acids: CASSSQGQVAYEQYF. The whole variable domain, remainder taken from reference TRBV7-8 and TRBJ2-7, is GAGVSQSPRYKVAKRGQDVALRCDPISGHVSLFWYQQALGQGPEFLTYFQNEAQLDKSGLPSDRFFAERPEGSVSTLKIQRTQQEDSAVYLCASSSQGQVAYEQYFGPGTRLTVT.

The chain employs TRBV4-3 and TRBJ2-5; D perhaps matches TRBD2 (6 bases). This CDR3 has 14 residues. V lost 4 bases and J 7 bases, leaving 16 bases between the germline ends. The germline gives CDR1 LGHNA, CDR2 YSLEER. The DNA for the CDR3 is TGCGCCAGCAGCCCGACGGGGGTCCCCGGGACCCAGTACTTC. Protein: CASSPTGVPGTQYF.

V and J are TRBV5-4 and TRBJ2-7; D is unclear. CDR1 SGHNT and CDR2 YYREEE come from the germline V gene (reference sequence). This CDR3 region has 13 residues. V lost 4 bases and J 3 bases, leaving 11 bases between the germline ends. The CDR3 is CASSTALDYEQYF. The CDR3 DNA is TGTGCCAGCAGCACCGCCCTAGACTACGAGCAGTACTTC.

The chain links TRBV5-8 to TRBJ2-5, with 8 bases matching TRBD1. Per the germline V gene, CDR1 is SGHTS and CDR2 is YDEGEE. V lost 2 bases and J lost 4; bases outside the gene matches: 7. The CDR3 sequence is 15 residues long. DNA of the CDR3: TGTGCCAGCAGCTTCTATACAGGGGGAGGAGAGACCCAGTACTTC. Translating gives CASSFYTGGGETQYF.

The CDR3 loop reads CAWVGRSEQFF. CDR3 sequence (DNA): TGTGCCTGGGTCGGCAGGAGTGAGCAGTTCTTC. The rearrangement uses TRBV30 and TRBJ2-1; D is ambiguous. In germline, CDR1 is GTSNPN, CDR2 SVGIG (reference sequence). This CDR3 is 11 amino acids long. V was shortened by 5 bases and J by 9 bases, with 11 bases between the two germline ends. Supplemented by reference TRBV30 and TRBJ2-1, the full variable domain reads SQTIHQWPATLVQPVGSPLSLECTVEGTSNPNLYWYRQAAGRGLQLLFYSVGIGQISSEVPQNLSASRPQDRQFILSSKKLLLSDSGFYLCAWVGRSEQFFGPGTRLTVL.

The J gene is TRBJ2-5, the V gene TRBV10-3; weak D call: TRBD2 (5 bases). The CDR3 is made up of 14 amino acids. Trimming took off 0 bases at V and 4 bases at J, with 9 bases between the two ends. Germline V gene lookup returns CDR1 ENHRY and CDR2 SYGVKD. CDR3: CAISESMSGETQYF. The CDR3 DNA sequence: TGTGCCATCAGTGAGTCGATGAGCGGAGAGACCCAGTACTTC.

The V call is TRBV30, the J call TRBJ2-5; no clear D. Germline CDR1 reads GTSNPN; CDR2 reads SVGIG (reference sequence). V lost 0 bases, J lost 4 bases, and 9 bases lay in between. CDR3 length: 13 residues. The CDR3 protein is CAWSVTGRETQYF. Written as DNA, the CDR3 is TGTGCCTGGAGTGTCACTGGGCGAGAGACCCAGTACTTC.

The chain carries TRBV5-1 and TRBJ1-6, with TRBD1 as a possible D gene (5 bases). V was trimmed by 2 bases and J by 5 bases, leaving 17 bases between them. Germline V CDR1 and CDR2: SGHRS, YFSETQ. The CDR3 has 17 residues. CDR3 amino acids: CASSFGASDGDNSPLHF. CDR3 coding DNA: TGCGCCAGCAGCTTTGGGGCGTCGGATGGAGATAATTCACCCCTCCACTTT.

The V and J genes are TRBV11-3 and TRBJ2-2; D ambiguous. V was pared by 5 bases and J by 4 bases, with 8 bases between. Germline values: CDR1 SGHNT, CDR2 YENEEA. This CDR3 region has 13 residues. The DNA of the CDR3 is TGTGCCAGCAGCATTCTCGGCACCGGGGAGCTGTTTTTT. It encodes CASSILGTGELFF. Full variable domain (missing parts from reference TRBV11-3 and TRBJ2-2): EAGVVQSPRYKIIEKKQPVAFWCNPISGHNTLYWYLQNLGQGPELLIRYENEEAVDDSQLPKDRFSAERLKGVDSTLKIQPAELGDSAVYLCASSILGTGELFFGEGSRLTVL.

The gene calls are TRBV5-1 and TRBJ2-4; 8 bases fit TRBD1. In germline, CDR1 is SGHRS, CDR2 YFSETQ. J gave up 5 bases and V 6 bases, and 4 bases lay outside the gene matches. The CDR3 is 13 amino acids. In DNA, the CDR3 is TGCGCCAGCAATGGACAGGGAGAAAACATTCAGTACTTC. It yields the protein CASNGQGENIQYF.

The chain combines TRBV11-2 with TRBJ1-5; 7 bases agree with TRBD1. Germline V gives CDR1 SGHAT, CDR2 FQNNGV. Trimming took 5 bases from V and 4 from J; bases not matched to a gene: 5. The CDR3 runs to 14 residues. The CDR3 reads CASSEGQSNQPQHF. The CDR3 nucleotides read TGTGCCAGCAGCGAGGGACAGAGTAATCAGCCCCAGCATTTT.

The V and J genes are TRBV6-5 and TRBJ2-7; weak D call: TRBD2 (6 bases). Germline-derived CDR1 and CDR2 are MNHEY and SVGAGI. Trimming pared 5 bases from V and 7 bases from J, leaving 21 bases between. The CDR3 runs to 15 residues. CDR3 in amino acids: CASSRTLGGVGEQYF. The CDR3 coding sequence is TGTGCCAGCAGTCGGACTTTGGGGGGAGTTGGGGAGCAGTACTTC.

V gene TRBV10-3 combines with J gene TRBJ2-1, with TRBD2 matching 8 bases. The germline V gene encodes CDR1 ENHRY and CDR2 SYGVKD. This CDR3 has 17 residues. The trim removed 0 bases at V and 7 bases at J, leaving 11 bases unmatched. CDR3 sequence (DNA): TGTGCCATCAGTGAGTCGAGTGGGAGTCGGGAGGGAAATGAGCAGTTCTTC. Translating it yields CAISESSGSREGNEQFF.

The chain links TRBV27 to TRBJ2-5, with 11 positions matching TRBD2. V lost 7 bases, J lost 4 bases, and 5 bases stayed unmatched. Germline-derived CDR1 and CDR2 are MNHEY and SMNVEV (reference sequence). The CDR3 consists of 14 residues. This chain's CDR3 is CASKLAGVGETQYF. The CDR3 DNA follows: TGTGCCAGCAAACTAGCGGGAGTAGGAGAGACCCAGTACTTC.

This clone was picked up one time. The chain links TRBV19 to TRBJ2-7; 7 bases fit TRBD1. Per the germline V gene, CDR1 is LNHDA and CDR2 is SQIVND (reference sequence). The CDR3 is made up of 14 amino acids. Unmatched junction bases numbered 7, after V lost 8 bases and J lost 0 bases. The chain's CDR3 is CASQQQGSSYEQYF. In DNA, the CDR3 is TGTGCCAGTCAACAACAGGGGAGCTCCTACGAGCAGTACTTC.

This chain links TRBV6-6 with TRBJ1-2; D gene ambiguous. Trimming took 5 bases from V and 5 from J, leaving 12 bases between them. CDR3 size: 13 residues. Germline values: CDR1 MNHNY, CDR2 SVGAGI (reference sequence). The chain's CDR3 is CASSDVTGYGYTF. The CDR3 nucleotides read TGTGCCAGCAGTGACGTGACCGGATATGGCTACACCTTC.

Notes on this clone: In the same sample, other DNA sequences code for this CDR3. The chain combines TRBV4-1 with TRBJ2-1; 10 positions agree with TRBD2. Germline-derived CDR1 and CDR2 are MGHRA and YSYEKL. Trimming took 0 bases from V and 1 from J; bases not matched to a gene: 3. The CDR3 totals 17 residues. As DNA, the CDR3 is TGCGCCAGCAGCCAAGATCCTAGCGGGAGTTCCTACAATGAGCAGTTCTTC. This gives the protein CASSQDPSGSSYNEQFF.

The chain employs TRBV7-8 and TRBJ1-5; D ambiguous. CDR3 length: 15 residues. The germline V gene has CDR1 SGHVS and CDR2 FQNEAQ. Trimming cost V 5 bases and J 3 bases, with 14 bases left between them. DNA of the CDR3: TGTGCCAGCAGCCCGCTGGGGAGCGCCAATCAGCCCCAGCATTTT. This gives the protein CASSPLGSANQPQHF.

A word on this clone: The sample carries other DNA sequences with the same CDR3. V gene TRBV9 combines with J gene TRBJ1-1, with 8 nucleotides matching TRBD1. The CDR3 has 14 amino acids. V shed 0 bases, J shed 8 bases, and the junction held 6 bases outside the gene matches. Germline V gene sequence: CDR1 SGDLS, CDR2 YYNGEE. The CDR3 sequence: CASSVVSGGGEAFF. In DNA, the CDR3 is TGTGCCAGCAGCGTAGTTTCAGGGGGCGGCGAAGCTTTCTTT. Supplemented by reference TRBV9 and TRBJ1-1, the full variable domain reads DSGVTQTPKHLITATGQRVTLRCSPRSGDLSVYWYQQSLDQGLQFLIQYYNGEERAKGNILERFSAQQFPDLHSELNLSSLELGDSALYFCASSVVSGGGEAFFGQGTRLTVV.

This chain connects TRBV2 to TRBJ1-2; no definite D call. V gave up 5 bases and J gave up 6 bases, with 22 bases separating them. There are 16 residues in the CDR3. Germline CDR1 and CDR2: SNHLY and FYNNEI. The CDR3 sequence: CASSPRRGPGSDGYTF. The CDR3 DNA reads as TGTGCCAGCAGTCCCAGGCGCGGGCCAGGATCCGATGGCTACACCTTC. The entire variable domain, with the rest obtained from reference TRBV2 and TRBJ1-2, is as follows: EPEVTQTPSHQVTQMGQEVILRCVPISNHLYFYWYRQILGQKVEFLVSFYNNEISEKSEIFDDQFSVERPDGSNFTLKIRSTKLEDSAMYFCASSPRRGPGSDGYTFGSGTRLTVV.

The J gene is TRBJ1-2, the V gene TRBV6-1, with TRBD1 identical over 9 bases. Germline V CDR1 and CDR2: MNHNS, SASEGT. J gave up 8 bases and V 6 bases, and 13 bases lay outside the gene matches. The CDR3 is 15 amino acids. CDR3 nucleotide sequence: TGTGCCAGCAGCCCCTACTTACAGGGGGCGATAGGCTACACCTTC. Translating gives CASSPYLQGAIGYTF.

This sequence joins TRBV7-9 and TRBJ1-2, with D maybe TRBD1 (5 bases). This CDR3 has 15 amino acids. V lost 3 bases to trimming and J lost 6 bases, with 17 bases between them. Germline assignment: CDR1 SEHNR and CDR2 FQNEAQ (reference sequence). The CDR3 coding sequence is TGTGCCAGCAGCTTCTGGGACGAGGGGCCCGATGGCTACACCTTC. It is translated as CASSFWDEGPDGYTF. The variable domain in full, with the rest retrieved from reference TRBV7-9 and TRBJ1-2, is DTGVSQNPRHKITKRGQNVTFRCDPISEHNRLYWYRQTLGQGPEFLTYFQNEAQLEKSRLLSDRFSAERPKGSFSTLEIQRTEQGDSAMYLCASSFWDEGPDGYTFGSGTRLTVV.